This TCR beta chain emerged from a study of blood T cell repertoires in COVID-19 (dated by TCRdb to about 2020). A note on the overall study: Samples covering the acute and convalescent phases of COVID-19 were provided by collaborators in the United States, Italy and Spain. The material from the prospective study consisted of cDNA or gDNA derived from T cells, B-cell-depleted T cells, or PBMCs. The dataset comprised deeply sampled blood TCRbeta repertoires from subjects exposed to, actively infected with, or recovered from COVID-19. A freely available public database, intended as a resource for researchers studying the immune response to SARS-CoV-2, is where the repertoires were released. The samples were drawn from the first 160 participants of the ongoing ImmuneRACE study and from 950 to 1,500 subjects provided by 6 global collaborators. A de-identified subject ID, COVID-19 status, age in years and sex were almost always included in the sample metadata. Where available, HLA class I and class II types were obtained from metadata supplied by the sample provider rather than from assay-based typing. The paper's findings and limits, for the study overall: The quantity of clinical and demographic metadata differed by source and by participant and was supplied without curation.

TCRbeta CDR3 regions were amplified from genomic DNA using the immunoSEQ Assay, a bias-controlled multiplex PCR. Per the source publication's procedure: Within the assay, amplification of reference gene primers was used to estimate how many nucleated cells each sample contained. To quantify the absolute abundance of each unique TCRbeta CDR3 rearrangement, sequence reads were collapsed and filtered. Productive Simpson clonality was computed per sample as the square root of Simpson's diversity index over productive rearrangements. Held by TCRdb, this immuneACCESS table contains in-frame sequences only and omits some clones. Under half of the omission traces to an unresolved V gene where checked; the cause of the rest is unknown. The V and J calls and clone size were taken over from that table, and D and trimming were inferred from the DNA. For this sample the table gives more than 150,000 clones, of which roughly 90% were detected only once. The ten largest clones capture less than 3% of the sample.

The collaborating institutions used their own protocols to collect whole blood in K2EDTA tubes. For TCRbeta analysis, collaborator samples were shipped as frozen whole blood, as isolated PBMCs, or as DNA extracted from either sample type. Notes on this clone: The target of this receptor is not known. No base quality information exists; no much larger clone differs at one position.

The CDR3 starts with the cysteine, ends with the phenylalanine, and has 15 residues. Solely the CDR3 DNA is kept, with 45 bases framed from the first base. Cut back by 7 bases and 2 bases, the V and J ends lie 15 bases apart. Per the germline V gene, MNHEY is the CDR1 and SVGAGI is the CDR2. The sample taken for sequencing was peripheral blood. This receptor chain uses TRBV6-5 and TRBJ1-5, with a tentative D gene TRBD1 over 5 matching bases. This receptor was identified in a man in his sixties with acute or convalescent COVID-19. The sequenced DNA is TGTGCCAGCAAGTTGGGGCGAGGCGGCAATCAGCCCCAGCATTTT. Translated, this is CASKLGRGGNQPQHF.